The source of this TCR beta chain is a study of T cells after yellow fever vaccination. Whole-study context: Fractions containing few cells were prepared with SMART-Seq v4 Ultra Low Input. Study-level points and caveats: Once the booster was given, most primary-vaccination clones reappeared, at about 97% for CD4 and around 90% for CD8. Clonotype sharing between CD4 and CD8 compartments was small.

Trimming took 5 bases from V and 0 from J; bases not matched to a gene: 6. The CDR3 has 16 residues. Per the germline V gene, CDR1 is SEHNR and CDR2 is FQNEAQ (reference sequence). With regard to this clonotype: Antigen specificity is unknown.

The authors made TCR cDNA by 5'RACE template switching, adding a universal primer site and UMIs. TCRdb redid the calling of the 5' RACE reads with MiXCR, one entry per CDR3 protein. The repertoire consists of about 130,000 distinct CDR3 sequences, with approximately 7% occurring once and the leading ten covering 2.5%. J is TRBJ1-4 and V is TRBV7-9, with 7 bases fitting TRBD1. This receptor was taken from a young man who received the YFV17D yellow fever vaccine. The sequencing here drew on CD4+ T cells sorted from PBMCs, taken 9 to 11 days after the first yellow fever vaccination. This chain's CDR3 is CASSIGQATTNEKLFF. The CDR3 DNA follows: TGTGCCAGCAGCATTGGACAGGCAACAACTAATGAAAAACTGTTTTTT.